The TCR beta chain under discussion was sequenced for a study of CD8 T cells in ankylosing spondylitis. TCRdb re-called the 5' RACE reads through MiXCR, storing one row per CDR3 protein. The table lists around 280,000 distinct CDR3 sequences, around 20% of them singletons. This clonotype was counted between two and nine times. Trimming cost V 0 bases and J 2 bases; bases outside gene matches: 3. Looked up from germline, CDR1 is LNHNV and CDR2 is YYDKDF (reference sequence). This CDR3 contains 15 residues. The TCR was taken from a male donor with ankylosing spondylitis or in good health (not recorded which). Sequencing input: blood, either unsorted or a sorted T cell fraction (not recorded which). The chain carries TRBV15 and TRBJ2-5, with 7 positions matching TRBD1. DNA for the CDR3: TGTGCCACCAGCAGAGAAGGGACAGATCAAGAGACCCAGTACTTC. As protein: CATSREGTDQETQYF. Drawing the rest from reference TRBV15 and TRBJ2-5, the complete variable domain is DAMVIQNPRYQVTQFGKPVTLSCSQTLNHNVMYWYQQKSSQAPKLLFHYYDKDFNNEADTPDNFQSRRPNTSFCFLDIRSPGLGDTAMYLCATSREGTDQETQYFGPGTRLLVL.